This T cell receptor (beta chain) was sequenced in a study of monozygotic twins with inflammatory bowel disease. Findings and limits, study-wide: Against healthy co-twins, IBD patients had lower TCRbeta diversity (measured by inverse Simpson).

TCR libraries were prepared from roughly 3,500 ng total RNA each. TCRdb reanalyzed the 5' RACE reads and collapses them to one entry per CDR3 protein, without DNA. In total, the table holds more than 350,000 distinct CDR3 sequences. This CDR3 has 15 amino acids. From germline, CDR1 is KGHSH and CDR2 LQKENI. For this clonotype: Its antigen is unidentified.

The receptor's source is a human donor with ulcerative colitis or Crohn's disease, or a healthy co-twin of an affected twin (not recorded which). The sequencing input was blood. The rearrangement links TRBV18 to TRBJ2-3; the TRBD2 assignment by TCRdb is unverifiable without DNA. The CDR3 loop is CASSPRALWTDTQYF.